Listed below are T cell receptor beta chains from one sample, sequenced in a study of blood T cells in healthy people across ages. Via MiXCR, TCRdb re-called the 5' RACE reads, giving one row per CDR3 protein. Among 590,000 or so distinct CDR3 sequences listed, roughly 30% were seen once. The sample comprised blood. The receptors were sampled from a woman older than 75 in good health. Each CDR3 is given with its conserved first and last residue. A D gene is named only where the DNA matches it firmly. The size of a clone is reported for some rows only, either as once, few or many, or as a class for expanded clones.

>TRBV7-2|NA|NA|TRBJ1-3
TGTGCCATAGACGGGCCAGGCGGAAACACCATATATTTT
CAIDGPGGNTIYF
>TRBV9|NA|NA|TRBJ1-5
TGTGCCAGCAGCGTAGGGCCTGGGGGCAATCAGCCCCAGCATTTT
CASSVGPGGNQPQHF
>TRBV29-1|TRBD1|many|TRBJ2-7
TGCAGCGCCCTGACAGGGCTTGTCTACGAGCAGTACTTC
CSALTGLVYEQYF
>TRBV7-6|NA|many|TRBJ2-5
TGTGCCAGCAGCCCTCCACCGGGGCGCCCGGGGGAGACCCAGTACTTC
CASSPPPGRPGETQYF
>TRBV5-1|TRBD2|many|TRBJ2-1
TGCGCCAGCAGCTGGGGGACTACGACCTACAATGAGCAGTTCTTC
CASSWGTTTYNEQFF
>TRBV20-1|NA|many|TRBJ2-5
TGCAGTGCTAGAAGGCTAGTAGGAGAGACCCAGTACTTC
CSARRLVGETQYF
>TRBV7-2|TRBD1|few|TRBJ1-1
TGTGCCTTCCAATTCGCAGGGGGTGGTGAAGCTTTCTTT
CAFQFAGGGEAFF
>TRBV7-2|TRBD2|NA|TRBJ2-4
TGTGCCAGCAGCTCGGGACTAGCGGTCAATGAGCAGTACTTC
CASSSGLAVNEQYF
>TRBV5-1|TRBD2|many|TRBJ2-7
TGCGCCAGCAGCGCGAGAGCGGGGGGACCCTACGAGCAGTACTTC
CASSARAGGPYEQYF
>TRBV10-3|TRBD1|NA|TRBJ2-1
TGTGCCATCAACGGACAGGGCCAATACAATGAGCAGTTCTTC
CAINGQGQYNEQFF
>TRBV7-9|TRBD2|many|TRBJ2-7
TGTGCCAGCAACCGACTAGCGGGGGCTATCTCCTACGAGCAGTACTTC
CASNRLAGAISYEQYF
>TRBV7-2|TRBD2|many|TRBJ2-1
TGTGCCAGCAGCTTGTCAACCCAGCGGGGGAATGAGCAGTTCTTC
CASSLSTQRGNEQFF
>TRBV12-3/TRBV12-4|NA|many|TRBJ1-2
TGTGCCAGCACCTGGGACGGCTCAGGCTACACCTTC
CASTWDGSGYTF
>TRBV5-5|TRBD1|few|TRBJ2-2
TGTGCCAGCATAAGGACAGGGGGCACCGGGGAGCTGTTTTTT
CASIRTGGTGELFF